Following are 10 T cell receptor beta chains from one sample sequenced in a study of CD8 T cells in ankylosing spondylitis. TCRdb itself ran the 5' RACE reads through MiXCR, one entry per CDR3 protein. This sample has about 260,000 distinct CDR3 sequences, with 20% found just once. Sequencing input: blood, either unsorted or a sorted T cell fraction (not recorded which). The origin of the receptors is a male donor with ankylosing spondylitis or in good health (not recorded which).

This sequence joins TRBV6-1 and TRBJ1-1; unclear D gene. Trimming left V 11 bases short and J 2 bases short, with 9 bases between. Germline V lookup: CDR1 MNHNS, CDR2 SASEGT. The CDR3 is made up of 11 amino acids. The CDR3 DNA reads TGTGCCTCGGTTGGCAACACTGAAGCTTTCTTT. Its protein is CASVGNTEAFF.

This clonotype has a count of ten or more. V usage is TRBV12-3 or TRBV12-4 and J usage is TRBJ1-3; D might be TRBD1 (6 bases). V lost 6 bases and J 0 bases, leaving 9 bases between the germline ends. CDR3 size: 14 residues. The CDR3 reads CASRRTVSGNTIYF. CDR3 DNA: TGTGCCAGCAGAAGGACAGTCTCTGGAAACACCATATATTTT.

This clonotype came up many times. The rearrangement uses TRBV4-1 and TRBJ1-1; a weak D match, TRBD1 (6 bases). CDR3 length equals 17 residues. Trimming took off 0 bases at V and 5 bases at J, with 19 bases between the two ends. The germline gives CDR1 MGHRA, CDR2 YSYEKL. The DNA for the CDR3 is TGCGCCAGCAGCCAAGATGGAAATGGCGCCCAGGGGACTGAAGCTTTCTTT. Translation gives CASSQDGNGAQGTEAFF.

The table lists this clonotype with a few counts. This chain's CDR3 is CASSLGRRTSTDTQYF. Written as DNA, the CDR3 is TGTGCCAGCAGTTTGGGCAGGAGAACTAGCACAGATACGCAGTATTTT. The rearrangement joins TRBV12-3 or TRBV12-4 to TRBJ2-3; D is unresolved. The CDR3 is 16 residues long. The V gene lost 3 bases and the J gene lost 0 bases, with 13 bases spanning the gap.

V gene TRBV29-1 combines with J gene TRBJ2-2; D gene uncertain. The ends were cut back, 3 bases at V and 0 bases at J, with 11 bases in the middle. CDR3 length: 15 amino acids. The germline V gene encodes CDR1 SQVTM and CDR2 ANQGSEA. This chain's CDR3 is CSVERPGTNTGELFF. In DNA, the CDR3 is TGCAGCGTTGAGAGGCCAGGAACGAACACCGGGGAGCTGTTTTTT.

The chain uses TRBV5-1 and TRBJ2-3; no reliable D call. The CDR3 is 13 residues long. Germline-derived CDR1 and CDR2 are SGHRS and YFSETQ. V lost 3 bases and J lost 5, with 10 bases in between. The CDR3 nucleotides are TGCGCCAGCAGCTCCGATGGGGTAGATACGCAGTATTTT. This encodes CASSSDGVDTQYF.

A few counts support this clonotype. This chain connects TRBV3-1 to TRBJ2-2; D unclear. The CDR3 is 14 residues long. Trimming pared 1 base from V and 4 bases from J, leaving 7 bases between. Germline V gene lookup returns CDR1 LGHDT and CDR2 YNNKEL (reference sequence). The CDR3 sequence is CASSQGGSTGELFF. DNA for the CDR3: TGTGCCAGCAGCCAAGGAGGTAGCACCGGGGAGCTGTTTTTT.

This clonotype has a count of ten or more. The chain combines TRBV3-1 with TRBJ2-1, with no clear D. The CDR3 runs to 13 residues. From germline, CDR1 is LGHDT and CDR2 YNNKEL (reference sequence). V was shortened by 0 bases and J by 9 bases, with 9 bases between the two germline ends. The CDR3 sequence: CASSQELLVEQFF. The CDR3 nucleotides are TGTGCCAGCAGCCAAGAGCTCTTAGTTGAGCAGTTCTTC.

This clonotype was recorded a few times. This chain connects TRBV5-1 to TRBJ1-1; D gene unclear. Germline V CDR1 and CDR2: SGHRS, YFSETQ. Trimming removed 4 bases from V and 3 bases from J, with 13 bases in between. The CDR3 totals 14 residues. The CDR3 protein is CASSPFRTDTEAFF. CDR3 nucleotides: TGCGCCAGCAGCCCCTTTCGCACCGACACTGAAGCTTTCTTT.

The gene calls are TRBV14 and TRBJ2-7; 10 positions match TRBD1. The CDR3 runs 18 residues. Germline CDR1 reads SGHDN; CDR2 reads FVKESK. J lost 2 bases, V lost 2 bases, and 12 bases had no gene match. CDR3 protein: CASSQLAIGTGEPYEQYV. For the CDR3, the DNA is TGTGCCAGCAGCCAATTGGCGATCGGGACAGGGGAGCCCTACGAGCAGTACGTC.